This passage covers 27 T cell receptor beta chains from one sample sequenced in a study of vaccination effects on CD4 cells after COVID-19. At the end of 10 days of culture, CD4+ T cells were isolated. From March to December 2020, the person had a SARS-CoV-2 infection that was confirmed by PCR. Every participant took two doses of the BNT162b2 or mRNA-1273 vaccine. No antigen has been identified for these receptors. This table comes from immunoSEQ multiplex PCR, and its TCRdb copy is limited to in-frame clones, with some not included. Seen here are over 35,000 clones, 76% observed once, and the top ten hold about 3.7%. The sequences come from CD4+ T cells from PBMCs cultured without peptide, collected after COVID-19 vaccination. All receptors derive from a human donor who had a prior SARS-CoV-2 infection.

This clone showed up just a few times. The chain has TRBV27 and TRBJ2-1, with D uncertain. In germline, CDR1 is MNHEY, CDR2 SMNVEV (reference sequence). The germline V and J ends were trimmed by 4 bases and 0 bases, with 16 bases remaining between them. This CDR3 region has 17 residues. CDR3: CASSYRLTPSSYNEQFF. For the CDR3, the DNA is TGTGCCAGCAGTTATCGACTCACACCGAGCTCCTACAATGAGCAGTTCTTC.

This clone was picked up a small number of times. V usage is TRBV27 and J usage is TRBJ2-7; TRBD1 agrees at 9 bases. J lost 7 bases, V lost 5 bases, and 6 bases had no gene match. This CDR3 contains 13 residues. Germline V gives CDR1 MNHEY, CDR2 SMNVEV (reference sequence). CDR3 region: CASSTMTGGEQYF. For the CDR3, the DNA is TGTGCCAGCAGTACGATGACAGGGGGAGAGCAGTACTTC.

The chain is built from TRBV7-9 and TRBJ2-7, with D possibly matching TRBD2 (6 bases). V was shortened by 0 bases and J by 1 base, with 16 bases between the two germline ends. Germline loops: CDR1 SEHNR, CDR2 FQNEAQ (reference sequence). The CDR3 runs to 17 residues. The CDR3 protein is CASSLAGGAGSSYEQYF. CDR3 sequence (DNA): TGTGCCAGCAGCTTAGCTGGCGGGGCGGGCAGTTCCTACGAGCAGTACTTC.

V is TRBV2 and J is TRBJ1-4, with 9 bases that match TRBD1. The J segment lost 8 bases and the V segment lost 8 bases, leaving 15 bases of the junction unmatched. This CDR3 has 16 amino acids. Germline lookup yields CDR1 SNHLY and CDR2 FYNNEI. The CDR3 DNA reads as TGTGCCAGCGAATGGGACAGGGCGGGGCGTGGGGAAAAACTGTTTTTT. Residues: CASEWDRAGRGEKLFF.

The chain links TRBV19 to TRBJ1-6, with D unresolved. CDR1 LNHDA and CDR2 SQIVND come from the germline V gene (reference sequence). The CDR3 spans 17 residues. The ends were cut back, 6 bases at V and 2 bases at J, with 17 bases in the middle. CDR3 coding DNA: TGTGCCAGTAGGAAACTAGGCCGCGGGGCCTATAATTCACCCCTCCACTTT. Amino acids: CASRKLGRGAYNSPLHF.

This clone was picked up a small number of times. The chain has TRBV19 and TRBJ1-2; D not certain. Germline V gene data show CDR1 as LNHDA and CDR2 as SQIVND (reference sequence). V was clipped by 3 bases and J by 5 bases, with 10 bases between them. The CDR3 spans 13 residues. Here the CDR3 DNA reads TGTGCCAGTAGTATGGGCCGGGAATATGGCTACACCTTC. It codes for CASSMGREYGYTF.

The V gene is TRBV6-6, the J gene TRBJ1-5; 10 nucleotides align to TRBD1. The CDR3 contains 15 residues. With 5 bases clipped from V and 6 bases from J, the junction kept 7 bases outside the gene matches. Germline-derived CDR1 and CDR2 are MNHNY and SVGAGI (reference sequence). CDR3 region: CASSTRTGGGQPQHF. The CDR3 DNA reads as TGTGCCAGCAGTACACGGACAGGGGGGGGTCAGCCCCAGCATTTT.

This chain links TRBV7-9 with TRBJ1-5; maybe TRBD1 (6 bases). The germline gives CDR1 SEHNR, CDR2 FQNEAQ (reference sequence). The CDR3 extends over 14 amino acids. The V gene lost 5 bases and the J gene lost 5 bases, with 13 bases spanning the gap. The CDR3 DNA is TGTGCCAGCAGCCTTACAGGGTTATATCAGCCCCAGCATTTT. This gives the protein CASSLTGLYQPQHF.

The V and J genes are TRBV3-1 (or the pseudogene TRBV3-2) and TRBJ2-3; tentative D call: TRBD2 (5 bases). Trimming cost V 1 base and J 2 bases, with 10 bases left between them. This CDR3 region has 15 residues. Germline CDR1 and CDR2: LGHDT and YNNKEL (reference sequence). The DNA for the CDR3 is TGTGCCAGCAGCCAAGTTCCCGGGGACACAGATACGCAGTATTTT. Its translation is CASSQVPGDTDTQYF.

J is TRBJ2-1 and V is TRBV11-3, with D unclear. CDR1 is SGHNT, CDR2 YENEEA, per germline. The CDR3 sequence is 14 residues long. Trimming shortened V by 5 bases and J by 10 bases, and 18 bases separated the two germline ends. The CDR3 DNA reads TGTGCCAGCAGCCCCCCTGACGCCCCCGAAGAGCAGTTCTTC. Protein: CASSPPDAPEEQFF. The whole variable domain, filled in from reference TRBV11-3 and TRBJ2-1, reads EAGVVQSPRYKIIEKKQPVAFWCNPISGHNTLYWYLQNLGQGPELLIRYENEEAVDDSQLPKDRFSAERLKGVDSTLKIQPAELGDSAVYLCASSPPDAPEEQFFGPGTRLTVL.

The CDR3 bases are TGTGCCAGCAGCCAAGATCTTATTACGGTTACCTACGAGCAGTACTTC. It yields the protein CASSQDLITVTYEQYF. The chain joins TRBV4-2 to TRBJ2-7; unclear D gene. Germline V lookup: CDR1 LGHNA, CDR2 YNFKEQ. There are 16 residues in the CDR3. Between the trimmed V and J ends, which lost 0 bases and 2 bases, there was a span of 14 bases.

V and J are TRBV12-3 or TRBV12-4 and TRBJ1-5; D uncertain. V was clipped by 6 bases and J by 3 bases, with 9 bases between them. The CDR3 length is 13 residues. The CDR3 spells CASSEQYNQPQHF. The CDR3 DNA is TGTGCCAGCAGCGAGCAGTACAATCAGCCCCAGCATTTT.

V is TRBV7-9 and J is TRBJ1-6; 8 bases align to TRBD1. V lost 5 bases to trimming and J lost 5 bases; unmatched junction nucleotides: 2. CDR3 length: 14 residues. The germline V gene encodes CDR1 SEHNR and CDR2 FQNEAQ (reference sequence). The CDR3 is CASSPDRDNSPLHF. The CDR3 DNA reads as TGTGCCAGCAGCCCGGACAGGGATAATTCACCCCTCCACTTT.

This clone was seen a single time. This chain joins TRBV5-1 and TRBJ1-6; no firm D call. Germline values: CDR1 SGHRS, CDR2 YFSETQ. This CDR3 is 14 amino acids long. With 1 base removed from V and 11 bases from J, the gap between germline ends came to 13 bases. The CDR3 loop is CASSLLRGWAPLHF. The CDR3 DNA sequence: TGCGCCAGCAGCTTGTTGCGGGGTTGGGCACCCCTCCACTTT.

The rearrangement joins TRBV5-8 to TRBJ1-4; D unclear. CDR3 length: 14 residues. CDR1 SGHTS and CDR2 YDEGEE come from the germline V gene. V lost 1 base to trimming and J lost 6 bases, with 10 bases between them. CDR3 amino acids: CASSLLDIDEKLFF. The CDR3 nucleotides are TGTGCCAGCAGCTTGCTGGATATTGATGAAAAACTGTTTTTT.

The rearrangement uses TRBV18 and TRBJ1-2; tentative D call: TRBD1 (5 bases). The CDR3 extends over 16 amino acids. Germline CDR1 and CDR2: KGHSH and LQKENI. V lost 3 bases and J 5 bases, leaving 19 bases between the germline ends. CDR3: CASSPPQGGGEYGYTF. The CDR3 nucleotides are TGTGCCAGCTCACCCCCCCAGGGAGGCGGAGAGTATGGCTACACCTTC.

A few counts support this clone. The genes are TRBV7-9 and TRBJ1-3; D not certain. This CDR3 has 15 amino acids. Germline V gene data show CDR1 as SEHNR and CDR2 as FQNEAQ (reference sequence). Trimming took 7 bases from V and 0 from J, leaving 13 bases between them. The CDR3 region is CASTIGRNSGNTIYF. In nucleotides, the CDR3 is TGTGCCAGCACCATAGGGAGGAACTCTGGAAACACCATATATTTT.

The table lists this clone with a few counts. V gene TRBV11-3 combines with J gene TRBJ2-7; TRBD1 matches at 11 bases. In germline, CDR1 is SGHNT, CDR2 YENEEA. V lost 1 base and J lost 7; bases outside the gene matches: 6. The CDR3 contains 15 residues. The CDR3 here is CASSLAGQGGGEQYF. The CDR3 DNA is TGTGCCAGCAGCTTAGCGGGACAGGGGGGCGGAGAGCAGTACTTC.

This chain uses TRBV7-9 with TRBJ1-2; D gene ambiguous. The CDR3 contains 16 residues. Looked up from germline, CDR1 is SEHNR and CDR2 is FQNEAQ (reference sequence). Trimming cost V 4 bases and J 7 bases, with 22 bases left between them. CDR3 in DNA: TGTGCCAGCAGCTCATGGGAGGCTTCGGCCCTCACTGGCTACACCTTC. It yields the protein CASSSWEASALTGYTF.

This clone has only a few counts. The chain combines TRBV10-3 with TRBJ1-2, with 8 bases identical to TRBD1. Unmatched junction bases numbered 5, after V lost 3 bases and J lost 2 bases. Germline lookup yields CDR1 ENHRY and CDR2 SYGVKD. CDR3 length: 15 residues. The CDR3 sequence: CAISDPGQANYGYTF. CDR3 DNA sequence: TGTGCCATCAGTGACCCGGGACAGGCGAACTATGGCTACACCTTC.

V is TRBV5-6 and J is TRBJ2-7, with D perhaps matching TRBD2 (6 bases). Germline lookup yields CDR1 SGHDT and CDR2 YYEEEE. Trimming pared 0 bases from V and 5 bases from J, leaving 9 bases between. This CDR3 is 13 amino acids long. CDR3 amino acids: CASSLAGVHEQYF. CDR3 bases: TGTGCCAGCAGCTTGGCGGGAGTCCACGAGCAGTACTTC.

The CDR3 sequence: CASSLSTGIPNEKLFF. The CDR3 nucleotides read TGTGCCAGTAGTCTCTCAACAGGGATTCCTAATGAAAAACTGTTTTTT. The chain uses TRBV19 and TRBJ1-4, with a tentative D call TRBD1 (6 bases). V was clipped by 5 bases and J by 3 bases, with 16 bases between them. Germline CDR1 LNHDA, CDR2 SQIVND (reference sequence). The CDR3 loop spans 16 amino acids. The variable domain in full, completed from reference TRBV19 and TRBJ1-4, reads DGGITQSPKYLFRKEGQNVTLSCEQNLNHDAMYWYRQDPGQGLRLIYYSQIVNDFQKGDIAEGYSVSREKKESFPLTVTSAQKNPTAFYLCASSLSTGIPNEKLFFGSGTQLSVL.

The chain employs TRBV10-3 and TRBJ2-7; D unclear. V was trimmed by 0 bases and J by 1 base, leaving 13 bases between them. This CDR3 has 16 amino acids. Germline CDR1 is ENHRY and CDR2 is SYGVKD. CDR3 bases: TGTGCCATCAGTGAGTCGATGATGGGCAAATCCTACGAGCAGTACTTC. It encodes CAISESMMGKSYEQYF.

The V and J genes are TRBV9 and TRBJ1-2; no definite D call. The CDR3 runs 12 residues. In germline, CDR1 is SGDLS, CDR2 YYNGEE. V lost 3 bases to trimming and J lost 5 bases, with 8 bases between them. The chain's CDR3 is CASSGGGYGYTF. DNA of the CDR3: TGTGCCAGCAGCGGCGGTGGGTATGGCTACACCTTC.

The gene calls are TRBV19 and TRBJ1-4; no clear D gene. Germline V gene sequence: CDR1 LNHDA, CDR2 SQIVND (reference sequence). Trimming cost V 3 bases and J 8 bases, with 13 bases left between them. The CDR3 length is 14 residues. The CDR3, as DNA: TGTGCCAGTAGTATGTGGCTAAGTGTCGAAAAACTGTTTTTT. It codes for CASSMWLSVEKLFF.

This clone was found a few times. The CDR3, as DNA: TGTGCCAGCAGTTTACGGTCCAACGACGGGGGGGCCTTTTACGAGCAGTACTTC. Its translation is CASSLRSNDGGAFYEQYF. The chain couples TRBV27 to TRBJ2-7; the match to TRBD2 covers 8 bases. The V segment lost 2 bases and the J segment 4 bases; nucleotides outside the gene matches: 16. The CDR3 runs 18 residues. Per germline, CDR1 MNHEY and CDR2 SMNVEV (reference sequence).

The V call is TRBV27, the J call TRBJ1-1, with D unresolved. The germline V gene has CDR1 MNHEY and CDR2 SMNVEV (reference sequence). Trimming shortened V by 2 bases and J by 3 bases, and 7 bases separated the two germline ends. This CDR3 has 13 amino acids. The CDR3 DNA reads TGTGCCAGCAGTTTAGAGTCAGACACTGAAGCTTTCTTT. It translates to CASSLESDTEAFF.